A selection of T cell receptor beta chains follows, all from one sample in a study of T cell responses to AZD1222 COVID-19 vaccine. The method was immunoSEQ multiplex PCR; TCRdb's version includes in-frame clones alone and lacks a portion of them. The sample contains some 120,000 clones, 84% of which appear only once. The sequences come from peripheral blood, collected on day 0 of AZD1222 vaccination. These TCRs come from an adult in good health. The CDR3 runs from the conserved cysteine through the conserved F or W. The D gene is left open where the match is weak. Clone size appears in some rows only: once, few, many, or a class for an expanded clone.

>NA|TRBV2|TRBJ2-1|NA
CASSDRGASYNEQFF
TGTGCCAGCAGTGACAGGGGGGCGAGCTACAATGAGCAGTTCTTC
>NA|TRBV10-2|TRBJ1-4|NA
CASSQGITNEKLFF
TGCGCCAGCAGTCAGGGCATCACTAATGAAAAACTGTTTTTT
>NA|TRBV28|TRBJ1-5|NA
CASRSLEGSRNQPQHF
TGTGCCAGCAGATCCCTGGAGGGATCCCGTAATCAGCCCCAGCATTTT
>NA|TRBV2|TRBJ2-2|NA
CASSPKVPGELFF
TGTGCCAGCAGCCCTAAGGTACCCGGGGAGCTGTTTTTT
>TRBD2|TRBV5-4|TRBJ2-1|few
CASSLEGALAGALQFF
TGTGCCAGCAGCTTAGAGGGGGCTCTAGCGGGAGCACTTCAGTTCTTC
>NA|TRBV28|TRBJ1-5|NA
CASGPGGGNQPQHF
TGTGCCAGCGGACCCGGGGGGGGCAATCAGCCCCAGCATTTT
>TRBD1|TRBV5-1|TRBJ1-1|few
CASSIQGLGVNTEAFF
TGCGCCAGCAGCATACAGGGGCTGGGCGTGAACACTGAAGCTTTCTTT
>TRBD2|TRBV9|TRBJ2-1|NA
CASSAGGGPPSGNEQFF
TGTGCCAGCAGCGCTGGGGGGGGACCCCCTTCGGGCAATGAGCAGTTCTTC
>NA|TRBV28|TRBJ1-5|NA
CASSLSGSGYQPQHF
TGTGCCAGCAGTTTATCAGGGTCCGGTTATCAGCCCCAGCATTTT
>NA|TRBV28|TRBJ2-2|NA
CASSPGTPLGELFF
TGTGCCAGCAGTCCGGGGACTCCCCTCGGGGAGCTGTTTTTT
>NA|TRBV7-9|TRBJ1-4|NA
CASSRGKGEKLFF
TGTGCCAGCTCCAGGGGAAAGGGTGAAAAACTGTTTTTT
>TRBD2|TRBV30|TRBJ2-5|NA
CAWTSGVETQYF
TGTGCCTGGACTAGCGGGGTGGAGACCCAGTACTTC
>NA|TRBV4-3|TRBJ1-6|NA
CASSMARNNSPLHF
TGCGCCAGCAGCATGGCGCGTAATAATTCACCCCTCCACTTT
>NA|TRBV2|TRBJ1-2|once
CASRLNYGYTF
TGTGCCAGCAGGTTAAACTATGGCTACACCTTC
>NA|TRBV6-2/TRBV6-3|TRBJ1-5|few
CASSYSLGGLGNQPQHF
TGTGCCAGCAGTTACAGCTTGGGGGGCTTGGGCAATCAGCCCCAGCATTTT
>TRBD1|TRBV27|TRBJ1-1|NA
CASSPRTGTSTEAFF
TGTGCCAGCAGTCCCCGGACAGGGACGAGCACTGAAGCTTTCTTT
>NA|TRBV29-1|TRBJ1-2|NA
CSASQGGRGYGYTF
TGCAGCGCAAGCCAAGGAGGAAGAGGCTATGGCTACACCTTC
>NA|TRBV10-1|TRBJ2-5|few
CASSEIVGLFQETQYF
TGCGCCAGCAGTGAGATCGTTGGACTTTTCCAAGAGACCCAGTACTTC
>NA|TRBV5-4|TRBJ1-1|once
CASRPGGAMNTEAFF
TGTGCCAGCAGACCGGGGGGAGCCATGAACACTGAAGCTTTCTTT
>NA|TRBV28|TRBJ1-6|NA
CASSEGQGGSPLHF
TGTGCCAGCAGTGAGGGGCAGGGTGGTTCACCCCTCCACTTT
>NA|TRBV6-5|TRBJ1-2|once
CASNYRVKDGYTF
TGTGCCAGCAACTACAGGGTAAAGGATGGCTACACCTTC
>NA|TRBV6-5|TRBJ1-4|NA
CASQDSPNEKLFF
TGTGCCAGCCAAGACAGCCCTAATGAAAAACTGTTTTTT
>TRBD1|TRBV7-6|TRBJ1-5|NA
CASSAGTEASLPQHF
TGTGCCAGCAGCGCCGGGACAGAGGCTAGTTTGCCCCAGCATTTT
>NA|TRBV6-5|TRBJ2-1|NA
CASSYSSGYNEQFF
TGTGCCAGCAGTTACTCGAGTGGGTACAATGAGCAGTTCTTC
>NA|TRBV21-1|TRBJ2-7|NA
CASSNFRDRAGASSYEQYF
TGTGCCAGCAGCAACTTCCGGGACAGGGCAGGGGCTAGCAGCTACGAGCAGTACTTC
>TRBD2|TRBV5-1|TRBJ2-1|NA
CASSETSGDVNEQFF
TGCGCCAGCAGCGAGACTAGCGGAGATGTTAATGAGCAGTTCTTC
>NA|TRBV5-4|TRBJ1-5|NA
CASSSEGGNQPQHF
TGTGCCAGCAGCTCCGAGGGAGGCAATCAGCCCCAGCATTTT
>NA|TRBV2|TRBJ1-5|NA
CASSNPLRQIRPQHF
TGTGCCAGCAGTAATCCACTACGGCAGATTCGGCCCCAGCATTTT
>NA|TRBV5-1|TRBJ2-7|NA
CASSLEEGEQYF
TGCGCCAGCAGCTTGGAAGAGGGCGAGCAGTACTTC
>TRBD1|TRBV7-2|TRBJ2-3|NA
CASSPPTGGVVGTDTQYF
TGTGCCAGCAGCCCCCCGACAGGGGGCGTTGTCGGCACAGATACGCAGTATTTT
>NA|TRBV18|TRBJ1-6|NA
CASSPERNSPLHF
TGTGCCAGCTCACCAGAAAGGAATTCACCCCTCCACTTT
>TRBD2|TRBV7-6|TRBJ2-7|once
CASSLNLAGVAEQYF
TGTGCCAGCAGCCTAAACCTAGCGGGAGTAGCTGAGCAGTACTTC